This TCR beta chain was captured by sequencing in a study of T cells in Graves' hyperthyroidism and ophthalmopathy. This clonotype was detected only a few times. Its antigen remains unidentified. Overall study findings and caveats: Ophthalmopathy prediction by the model preceded onset by a median about 6.8 months.

This CDR3 has 15 residues. CDR1 and CDR2 from the germline V gene are LNHDA and SQIVND (reference sequence). The V and J ends lost 1 base and 3 bases, in that order; junction bases with no gene match: 6. The investigators amplified TCR beta CDR3 regions from RNA transcripts. HTBI primers were employed in a first-round RT-PCR of the TCR CDR3. TCRdb re-derived calls from the multiplex PCR reads in MiXCR, one entry per CDR3 protein. The sample gives about 300,000 distinct CDR3 sequences, more than 10% of which show up once; roughly 7.5% is in the top ten. Exclusion criteria comprised uncontrolled infection, other autoimmune disease, pregnancy or lactation. Together with thyroid ultrasound, orbital computed tomography, serum thyroxine and TRAb, clinical symptoms were used for diagnoses. 9.5 to 10 ml fresh peripheral blood yielded the PBMCs.

Specimen: blood. This chain links TRBV19 with TRBJ2-7, with 7 bases lining up with TRBD2. The TCR originated in a woman aged 25 to 45 with Graves' hyperthyroidism that later progressed to Graves' ophthalmopathy. The CDR3 DNA reads as TGTGCCAGTAGTATAGGAGCGGGAACCCTCTACGAGCAGTACTTC. This encodes CASSIGAGTLYEQYF.